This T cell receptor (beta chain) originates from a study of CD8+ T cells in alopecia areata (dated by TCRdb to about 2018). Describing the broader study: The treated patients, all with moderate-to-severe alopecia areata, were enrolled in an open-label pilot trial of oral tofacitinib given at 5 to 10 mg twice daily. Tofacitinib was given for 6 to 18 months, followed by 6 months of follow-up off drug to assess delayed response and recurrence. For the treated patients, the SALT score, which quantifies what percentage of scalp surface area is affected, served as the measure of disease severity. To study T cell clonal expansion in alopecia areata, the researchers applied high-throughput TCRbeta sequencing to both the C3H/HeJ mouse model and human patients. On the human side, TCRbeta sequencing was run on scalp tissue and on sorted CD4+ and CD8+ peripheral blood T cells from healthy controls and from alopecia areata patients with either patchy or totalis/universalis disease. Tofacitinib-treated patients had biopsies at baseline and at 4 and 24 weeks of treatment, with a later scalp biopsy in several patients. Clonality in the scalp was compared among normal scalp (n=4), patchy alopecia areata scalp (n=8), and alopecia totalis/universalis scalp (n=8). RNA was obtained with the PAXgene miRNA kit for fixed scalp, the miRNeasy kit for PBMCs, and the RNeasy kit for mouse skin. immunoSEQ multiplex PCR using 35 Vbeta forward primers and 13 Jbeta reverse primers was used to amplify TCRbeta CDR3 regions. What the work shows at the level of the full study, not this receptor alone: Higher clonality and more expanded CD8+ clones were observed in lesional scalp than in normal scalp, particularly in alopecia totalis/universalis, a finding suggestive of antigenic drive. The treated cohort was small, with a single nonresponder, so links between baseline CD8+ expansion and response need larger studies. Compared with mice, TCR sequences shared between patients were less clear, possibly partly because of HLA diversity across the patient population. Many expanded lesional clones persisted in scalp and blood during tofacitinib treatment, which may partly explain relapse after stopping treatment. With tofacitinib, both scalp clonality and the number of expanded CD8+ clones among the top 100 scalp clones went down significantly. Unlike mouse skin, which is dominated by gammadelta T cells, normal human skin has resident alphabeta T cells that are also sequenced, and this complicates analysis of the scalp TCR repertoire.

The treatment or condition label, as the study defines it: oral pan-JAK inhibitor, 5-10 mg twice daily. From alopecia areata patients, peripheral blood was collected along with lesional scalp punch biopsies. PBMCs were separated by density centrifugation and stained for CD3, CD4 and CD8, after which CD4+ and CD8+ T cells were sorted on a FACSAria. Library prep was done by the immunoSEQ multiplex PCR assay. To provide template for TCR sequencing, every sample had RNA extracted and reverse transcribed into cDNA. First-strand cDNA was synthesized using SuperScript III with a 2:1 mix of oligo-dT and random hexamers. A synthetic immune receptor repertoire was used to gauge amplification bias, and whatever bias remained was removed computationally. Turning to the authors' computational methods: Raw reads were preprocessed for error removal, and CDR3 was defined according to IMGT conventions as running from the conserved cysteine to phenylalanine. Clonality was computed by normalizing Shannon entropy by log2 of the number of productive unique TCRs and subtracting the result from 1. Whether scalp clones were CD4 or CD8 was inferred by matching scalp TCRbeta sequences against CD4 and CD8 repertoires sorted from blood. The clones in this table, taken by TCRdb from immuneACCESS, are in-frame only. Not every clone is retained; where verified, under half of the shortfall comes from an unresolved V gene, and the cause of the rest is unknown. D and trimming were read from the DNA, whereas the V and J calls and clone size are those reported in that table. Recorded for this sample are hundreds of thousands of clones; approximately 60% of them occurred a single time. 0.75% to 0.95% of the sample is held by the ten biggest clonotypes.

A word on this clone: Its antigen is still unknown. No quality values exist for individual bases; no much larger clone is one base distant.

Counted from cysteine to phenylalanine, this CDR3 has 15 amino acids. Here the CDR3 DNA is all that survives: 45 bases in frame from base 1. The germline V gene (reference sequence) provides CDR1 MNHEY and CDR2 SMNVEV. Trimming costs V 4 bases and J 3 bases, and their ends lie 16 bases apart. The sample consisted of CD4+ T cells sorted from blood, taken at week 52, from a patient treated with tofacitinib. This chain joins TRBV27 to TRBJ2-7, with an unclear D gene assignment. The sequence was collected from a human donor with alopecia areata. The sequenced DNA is TGTGCCAGCAGTTCCCTGCCTTCAGGACGCTACGAGCAGTACTTC. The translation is CASSSLPSGRYEQYF.